What follows are 6 T cell receptor beta chains derived from one specimen sequenced in a study of glioma-infiltrating T cells. Amplification of TCR alpha and beta CDR3 regions from RNA used iRepertoire nested multiplex PCR. Each CDR3 protein is one row after TCRdb ran MiXCR on the multiplex PCR reads. The table lists 95,000 to 110,000 distinct CDR3 sequences, 25% to 35% of them singletons. Specimen: glioma tissue, nonneoplastic brain tissue, or PBMCs (not recorded which). The receptor source for this set is a human donor with low-grade glioma or glioblastoma, undergoing nonglioma brain surgery, or in good health (not recorded which).

This clonotype was recorded at least ten times. The chain employs TRBV6-1 and TRBJ2-3; 7 nucleotides align to TRBD1. This CDR3 contains 13 residues. From germline, CDR1 is MNHNS and CDR2 SASEGT. The trim removed 6 bases at V and 5 bases at J, leaving 5 bases unmatched. The CDR3 DNA follows: TGTGCCAGCAGGTCAGGGGGTGGAGATACGCAGTATTTT. Its protein product is CASRSGGGDTQYF.

This clonotype was recorded many times. This chain connects TRBV20-1 to TRBJ1-2; 8 bases fit TRBD1. The CDR3 length is 13 residues. Losses at the gene ends were 6 bases for V and 6 bases for J; bases not matched to a gene: 9. Germline assignment: CDR1 DFQATT and CDR2 SNEGSKA (reference sequence). The CDR3 bases are TGCAGTGCCGCTCCCGGGACAGGAGATGGCTACACCTTC. Translated, it gives CSAAPGTGDGYTF.

The chain recombines TRBV6-1 with TRBJ2-1; 8 bases match TRBD2. The CDR3 spans 17 residues. Germline V lookup: CDR1 MNHNS, CDR2 SASEGT. The trim removed 5 bases at V and 2 bases at J, leaving 11 bases unmatched. CDR3 nucleotides: TGTGCCAGCAGTCCCAGCTCCGGGGGGGTAACCTACAATGAGCAGTTCTTC. This encodes CASSPSSGGVTYNEQFF.

Worth noting for this clonotype: A much more abundant neighbour one base away suggests this may be a read error. The J gene is TRBJ2-5, the V gene TRBV15; D is perhaps TRBD1 or TRBD2 (6 bases each). Germline V CDR1 and CDR2: LNHNV, YYDKDF (reference sequence). The CDR3 extends over 17 amino acids. Deletions cut 2 bases from V and 5 bases from J, with 21 bases between. The DNA for the CDR3 is TGTGCCACCAGCAGAAGAGCCAGGCCCTTAGGGGGGGAGACCCAGTACTTC. This sequence encodes CATSRRARPLGGETQYF.

This clonotype occurred many times. The genes are TRBV6-2 or TRBV6-3 and TRBJ2-1; 11 bases map to TRBD2. The CDR3 length is 18 residues. Trimming cost V 3 bases and J 3 bases; bases outside gene matches: 10. In germline, CDR1 is MNHEY, CDR2 SVGEGT. The CDR3 coding sequence is TGTGCCAGCAGTTATACGACTAGCGGGACAACCTACTACAATGAGCAGTTCTTC. Translated, it gives CASSYTTSGTTYYNEQFF.

This chain connects TRBV29-1 to TRBJ1-1; D call uncertain. From germline, CDR1 is SQVTM and CDR2 ANQGSEA. The CDR3 consists of 10 residues. V lost 3 bases and J 6 bases, leaving 5 bases between the germline ends. The CDR3 loop is CSVDVPEAFF. The CDR3 DNA follows: TGCAGCGTTGATGTCCCTGAAGCTTTCTTT.